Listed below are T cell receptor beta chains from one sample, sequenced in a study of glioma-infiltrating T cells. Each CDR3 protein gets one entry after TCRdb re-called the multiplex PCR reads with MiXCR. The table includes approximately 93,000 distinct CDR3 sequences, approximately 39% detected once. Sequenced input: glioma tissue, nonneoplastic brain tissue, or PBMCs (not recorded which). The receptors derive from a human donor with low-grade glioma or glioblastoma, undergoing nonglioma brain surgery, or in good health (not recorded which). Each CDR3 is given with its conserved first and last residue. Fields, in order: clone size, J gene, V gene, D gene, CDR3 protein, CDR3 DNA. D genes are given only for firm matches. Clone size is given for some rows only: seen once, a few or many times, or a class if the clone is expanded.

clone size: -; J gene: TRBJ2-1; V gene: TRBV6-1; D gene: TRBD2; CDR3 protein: CASSDGRSHNEQFF; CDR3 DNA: TGTGCCAGCAGTGACGGGAGGTCCCACAATGAGCAGTTCTTC
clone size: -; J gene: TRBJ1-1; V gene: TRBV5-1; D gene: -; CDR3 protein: CASSLLPAAPEAFF; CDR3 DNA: TGCGCCAGCAGCTTACTCCCCGCGGCCCCTGAAGCTTTCTTT
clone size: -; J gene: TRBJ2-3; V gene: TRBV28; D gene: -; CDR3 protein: CASSLGGARDTQYF; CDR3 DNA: TGTGCCAGCAGTTTAGGGGGTGCACGAGATACGCAGTATTTT
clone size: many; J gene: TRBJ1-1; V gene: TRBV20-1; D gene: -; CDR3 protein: CSASASRPGPTEAFF; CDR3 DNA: TGCAGTGCTTCCGCATCCCGGCCAGGGCCCACTGAAGCTTTCTTT
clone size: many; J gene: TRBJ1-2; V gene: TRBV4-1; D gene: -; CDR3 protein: CASSGYRGVDYGYTF; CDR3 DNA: TGCGCCAGCAGCGGATATAGGGGGGTCGACTATGGCTACACCTTC
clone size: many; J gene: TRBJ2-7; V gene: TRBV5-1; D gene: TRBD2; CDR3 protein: CASSLDPGSGNEQYF; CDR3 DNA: TGCGCCAGCAGCTTGGATCCGGGTAGCGGGAACGAGCAGTACTTC
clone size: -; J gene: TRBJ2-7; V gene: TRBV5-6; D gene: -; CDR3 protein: CASSPTPYPTYEQCF; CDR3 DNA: TGTGCCAGCAGCCCTACCCCCTACCCCACCTACGAGCAGTGCTTC
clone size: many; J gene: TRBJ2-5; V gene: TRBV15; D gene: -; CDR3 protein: CATSRDLVMETQYF; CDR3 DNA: TGTGCCACCAGCAGAGATCTGGTCATGGAGACCCAGTACTTC
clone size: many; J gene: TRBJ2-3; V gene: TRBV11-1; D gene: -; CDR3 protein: CASSPRSGDTQYF; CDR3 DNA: TGTGCCAGCAGCCCCCGCAGCGGAGATACGCAGTATTTT
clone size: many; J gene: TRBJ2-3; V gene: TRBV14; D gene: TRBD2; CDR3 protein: CASSPGLAGGPRTDTQYF; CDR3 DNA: TGTGCCAGCAGCCCGGGACTAGCGGGAGGGCCACGCACAGATACGCAGTATTTT
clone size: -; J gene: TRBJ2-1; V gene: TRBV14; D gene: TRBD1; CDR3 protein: CASSQEVGGYEQFF; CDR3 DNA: TGTGCCAGCAGCCAAGAAGTAGGGGGCTACGAGCAGTTCTTC
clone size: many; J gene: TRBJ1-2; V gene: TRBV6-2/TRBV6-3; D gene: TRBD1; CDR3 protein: CASSYGRGYGYTF; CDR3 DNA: TGTGCCAGCAGTTACGGCAGGGGGTATGGCTACACCTTC
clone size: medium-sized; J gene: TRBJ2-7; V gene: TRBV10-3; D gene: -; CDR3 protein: CAIGQDSYEQYF; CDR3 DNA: TGTGCCATCGGCCAGGACTCGTACGAGCAGTACTTC
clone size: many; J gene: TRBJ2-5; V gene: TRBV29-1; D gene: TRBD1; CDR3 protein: CSVGIGTGGQTQYF; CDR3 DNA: TGCAGCGTCGGAATCGGGACAGGGGGTCAGACCCAGTACTTC
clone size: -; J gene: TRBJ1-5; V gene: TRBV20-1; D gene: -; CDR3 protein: CCARRGEGNQPHHF; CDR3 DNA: TGCTGTGCTAGAAGGGGAGAGGGCAATCAGCCCCATCATTTT
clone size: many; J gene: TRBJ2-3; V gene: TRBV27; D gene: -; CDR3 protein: CASSLSSGYADTQYF; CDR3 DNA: TGTGCCAGCAGTTTATCGAGCGGGTACGCAGATACGCAGTATTTT